The rows below give T cell receptor beta chains drawn from one sample of a study of blood T cells in healthy people across ages. MiXCR, applied by TCRdb to the 5' RACE reads, yields one record per CDR3 protein. The sample gives 750,000 to 950,000 distinct CDR3 sequences, almost 30% of which show up once; around 9.6% is in the top ten. The same data also went into a second study, on T cells of mothers and their children.

Sequencing used blood. These receptor sequences come from a woman in her forties in good health. Each CDR3 is given with its conserved first and last residue. The order of the fields is D gene, V gene, clone size, J gene, CDR3 length, CDR3 DNA, CDR3 protein. D genes are given only for firm matches. Expanded clones get a size class; other rows say once, few or many, or leave the size out.

d_gene: -
v_gene: TRBV24-1
abundance: once
j_gene: TRBJ1-2
len: 13
CDR3nt: TGTGCCACCAGTGACCCCTACACCTATGGCTACACCTTC
CDR3aa: CATSDPYTYGYTF

d_gene: TRBD2
v_gene: TRBV4-1
abundance: few
j_gene: TRBJ2-1
len: 16
CDR3nt: TGCGCCAGCAGCCAATTCGGGACTAGCGGTAACAATGAGCAGTTCTTC
CDR3aa: CASSQFGTSGNNEQFF

d_gene: -
v_gene: TRBV15
abundance: -
j_gene: TRBJ1-1
len: 15
CDR3nt: TGTGCCACCAGCACTTTCGGAGAGGGGAACACTGAAGCTTTCTTT
CDR3aa: CATSTFGEGNTEAFF

d_gene: TRBD2
v_gene: TRBV6-5
abundance: few
j_gene: TRBJ2-1
len: 17
CDR3nt: TGTGCCAGCAGTTACCAACGGACTAGCGGGGGAAACAATGAGCAGTTCTTC
CDR3aa: CASSYQRTSGGNNEQFF

d_gene: -
v_gene: TRBV5-1
abundance: -
j_gene: TRBJ2-3
len: 15
CDR3nt: TGCGCCAGCAGTCCCGGCCGGTCCGGCGCAGATACGCAGTATTTT
CDR3aa: CASSPGRSGADTQYF

d_gene: -
v_gene: TRBV20-1
abundance: -
j_gene: TRBJ1-5
len: 14
CDR3nt: TGCAGTGCGCGGGTGGGGTTGGGCAATCAGCCCCAGCATTTT
CDR3aa: CSARVGLGNQPQHF

d_gene: -
v_gene: TRBV2
abundance: once
j_gene: TRBJ2-7
len: 13
CDR3nt: TGTGCCAGCAGTGAAGGACACTCCTACGAGCAGTACTTC
CDR3aa: CASSEGHSYEQYF

d_gene: -
v_gene: TRBV21-1
abundance: -
j_gene: TRBJ2-1
len: 14
CDR3nt: TGTGCCAGCATCTCGGGACAACCGTACAATGAGCAGTTCTTC
CDR3aa: CASISGQPYNEQFF

d_gene: TRBD1
v_gene: TRBV29-1
abundance: once
j_gene: TRBJ2-6
len: 17
CDR3nt: TGCAGCGTTGTGGGGACAGATACCTTCTCTGGGGCCAACGTCCGGACTTTC
CDR3aa: CSVVGTDTFSGANVRTF

d_gene: -
v_gene: TRBV5-1
abundance: few
j_gene: TRBJ2-5
len: 13
CDR3nt: TGCGCCAGCAGTCCGGGCGGTATGGGGGAGCAGTACTTC
CDR3aa: CASSPGGMGEQYF

d_gene: -
v_gene: TRBV20-1
abundance: many
j_gene: TRBJ2-7
len: 15
CDR3nt: TGCAGTGCTAGATCTCCGGGACTGGCCACCTACGAGCAGTACTTC
CDR3aa: CSARSPGLATYEQYF

d_gene: TRBD2
v_gene: TRBV6-1
abundance: -
j_gene: TRBJ2-5
len: 17
CDR3nt: TGTGCCAGCAGTCCCGCAGGAGTCGTAGCGGGGGTAGAGACCCAGTACTTC
CDR3aa: CASSPAGVVAGVETQYF

d_gene: TRBD1
v_gene: TRBV7-2
abundance: few
j_gene: TRBJ2-5
len: 16
CDR3nt: TGTGCCAGCAGCTTAGGGTCGACAGGGGGCCAAGAGACCCAGTACTTC
CDR3aa: CASSLGSTGGQETQYF

d_gene: TRBD2
v_gene: TRBV4-3
abundance: -
j_gene: TRBJ2-5
len: 18
CDR3nt: TGCGCCAGCAGCCAGGGACTAGCGGGGGGACTACCCCAAGAGACCCAGTACTTC
CDR3aa: CASSQGLAGGLPQETQYF

d_gene: -
v_gene: TRBV20-1
abundance: -
j_gene: TRBJ1-1
len: 13
CDR3nt: TGCAGTGCTTTATGGCGGGAAGACACTGAAGCTTTCTTT
CDR3aa: CSALWREDTEAFF

d_gene: -
v_gene: TRBV29-1
abundance: few
j_gene: TRBJ1-5
len: 14
CDR3nt: TGCAGCGTAAAGGGTGCGAATAGCAATCAGCCCCAGCATTTT
CDR3aa: CSVKGANSNQPQHF

d_gene: -
v_gene: TRBV9
abundance: many
j_gene: TRBJ2-3
len: 14
CDR3nt: TGTGCCAGCAGCGTGGGTCAGGGAGTGGATACGCAGTATTTT
CDR3aa: CASSVGQGVDTQYF

d_gene: -
v_gene: TRBV3-1
abundance: -
j_gene: TRBJ1-1
len: 14
CDR3nt: TGTGCCAGCAGCCAAGTAGCAGGGCGCACTGAAGCTTTCTTT
CDR3aa: CASSQVAGRTEAFF

d_gene: -
v_gene: TRBV18
abundance: -
j_gene: TRBJ2-3
len: 17
CDR3nt: TGTGCCAGCTCACGCCCCCCGACAGGTTTTTTCACAGGTACGCAGTATTTT
CDR3aa: CASSRPPTGFFTGTQYF

d_gene: TRBD2
v_gene: TRBV5-1
abundance: -
j_gene: TRBJ2-5
len: 16
CDR3nt: TGCGCCAGCAGCACGTGGACTAGCGGGGGGCTCAATGAGCAGTACTTC
CDR3aa: CASSTWTSGGLNEQYF

d_gene: -
v_gene: TRBV12-3/TRBV12-4
abundance: -
j_gene: TRBJ1-1
len: 14
CDR3nt: TGTGCCAGCAGTTTCGGTCAGGGCTTTTCTAAAGCTTTCTTT
CDR3aa: CASSFGQGFSKAFF

d_gene: -
v_gene: TRBV9
abundance: few
j_gene: TRBJ2-5
len: 14
CDR3nt: TGTGCCAGCAGCTCCCGGGCCTTCCAAGAGACCCAGTACTTC
CDR3aa: CASSSRAFQETQYF

d_gene: TRBD2
v_gene: TRBV4-2
abundance: many
j_gene: TRBJ2-3
len: 19
CDR3nt: TGTGCCAGCAGCCAAGAGGATGGCCTGGGGGGGGATATATCAGATACGCAGTATTTT
CDR3aa: CASSQEDGLGGDISDTQYF

d_gene: -
v_gene: TRBV4-1
abundance: many
j_gene: TRBJ2-1
len: 14
CDR3nt: TGCGCCAGCAGCCAAGATCGGCTAGCTTATGAGCAGTTCTTC
CDR3aa: CASSQDRLAYEQFF

d_gene: TRBD2
v_gene: TRBV7-6
abundance: few
j_gene: TRBJ2-1
len: 18
CDR3nt: TGTGCCAGCAGCTTAGTAGGGGGGACACGGGAGGGCTTCAATGAGCAGTTCTTC
CDR3aa: CASSLVGGTREGFNEQFF

d_gene: -
v_gene: TRBV7-3
abundance: many
j_gene: TRBJ2-3
len: 13
CDR3nt: TGTGCCAGCAGCTTAGGGGTTAGAGATACGCAGTATTTT
CDR3aa: CASSLGVRDTQYF

d_gene: -
v_gene: TRBV5-1
abundance: many
j_gene: TRBJ1-5
len: 14
CDR3nt: TGCGCCAGCGCCGAGACAGGACAGAATCAGCCCCAGCATTTT
CDR3aa: CASAETGQNQPQHF

d_gene: TRBD1
v_gene: TRBV6-1
abundance: -
j_gene: TRBJ2-4
len: 14
CDR3nt: TGTGCCAGCAGGAACAGGGGGAGACCCTACAAGCAGTACTTC
CDR3aa: CASRNRGRPYKQYF

d_gene: -
v_gene: TRBV28
abundance: few
j_gene: TRBJ1-6
len: 18
CDR3nt: TGTGCCAGCAGCCATCCAAGGACGAAGAGCTCCTATAATTCACCCCTCCACTTT
CDR3aa: CASSHPRTKSSYNSPLHF

d_gene: -
v_gene: TRBV2
abundance: few
j_gene: TRBJ1-6
len: 13
CDR3nt: TGTGCCAGCACTGGTGGGCAGGTTTCACCCCTCCACTTT
CDR3aa: CASTGGQVSPLHF

d_gene: -
v_gene: TRBV7-3
abundance: -
j_gene: TRBJ2-1
len: 14
CDR3nt: TGTGCCAGCAGCTTAAACTCTTACGGCGGGGAGCAGTTCTTC
CDR3aa: CASSLNSYGGEQFF

d_gene: TRBD2
v_gene: TRBV7-2
abundance: -
j_gene: TRBJ2-3
len: 16
CDR3nt: TGTGCCAGCAGCATAGTAGCGGGGGGGCTGACAGATACGCAGTATTTT
CDR3aa: CASSIVAGGLTDTQYF

d_gene: -
v_gene: TRBV6-4
abundance: -
j_gene: TRBJ2-7
len: 13
CDR3nt: TGTGCCAGCAGTGACTCCCTTTACAATGAGCAGTACTTC
CDR3aa: CASSDSLYNEQYF

d_gene: -
v_gene: TRBV12-3/TRBV12-4
abundance: few
j_gene: TRBJ2-5
len: 16
CDR3nt: TGTGCCAGCAGTTTTTGGGGGGGGGCCACCCAAGAGACCCAGTACTTC
CDR3aa: CASSFWGGATQETQYF

d_gene: -
v_gene: TRBV6-6
abundance: -
j_gene: TRBJ1-5
len: 15
CDR3nt: TGTGCCAGCAGTTCCCGGGACGGTCGCAATCAGCCCCAGCATTTT
CDR3aa: CASSSRDGRNQPQHF

d_gene: -
v_gene: TRBV24-1
abundance: many
j_gene: TRBJ2-7
len: 21
CDR3nt: TGTGCCACCAGTGATTTGGCATCGCCGGGACCCTTTCTTGGGATGCCCTACGAGCAGTACTTC
CDR3aa: CATSDLASPGPFLGMPYEQYF

d_gene: -
v_gene: TRBV24-1
abundance: -
j_gene: TRBJ2-1
len: 15
CDR3nt: TGTGCCACCAGTGATTTGTCCTCCGCGGGGAATGAGCAGTTCTTC
CDR3aa: CATSDLSSAGNEQFF

d_gene: TRBD1
v_gene: TRBV18
abundance: few
j_gene: TRBJ2-7
len: 16
CDR3nt: TGTGCCAGCTCACCGGGACAGGGGGCGTTTATGAACGAGCAGTACTTC
CDR3aa: CASSPGQGAFMNEQYF

d_gene: -
v_gene: TRBV4-3
abundance: -
j_gene: TRBJ2-1
len: 15
CDR3nt: TGCGCCAGCAGCTTGGGGGCGGGAGCTGGTAATGAGCAGTTCTTC
CDR3aa: CASSLGAGAGNEQFF

d_gene: TRBD1
v_gene: TRBV7-9
abundance: -
j_gene: TRBJ1-6
len: 14
CDR3nt: TGTGCCAGCAGGGTGACAGGGATAGATTCACCCCTCCACTTT
CDR3aa: CASRVTGIDSPLHF

d_gene: -
v_gene: TRBV6-5
abundance: few
j_gene: TRBJ2-2
len: 17
CDR3nt: TGTGCCAGCAGTTACTCGGGGGCGATCGCGAACACCGGGGAGCTGTTTTTT
CDR3aa: CASSYSGAIANTGELFF

d_gene: -
v_gene: TRBV5-4
abundance: -
j_gene: TRBJ1-1
len: 14
CDR3nt: TGTGCCAGCAGCCCGACCAGGGCCGCCGTTGAAGCTTTCTTT
CDR3aa: CASSPTRAAVEAFF

d_gene: -
v_gene: TRBV6-5
abundance: -
j_gene: TRBJ1-2
len: 13
CDR3nt: TGTGCCAGCAGTTACTCAAGGGGACCCAACTACACCTTC
CDR3aa: CASSYSRGPNYTF

d_gene: TRBD1
v_gene: TRBV12-3/TRBV12-4
abundance: few
j_gene: TRBJ2-1
len: 16
CDR3nt: TGTGCCAGCAGGGGACAGGGGGGAGTTTACTACGATGAGCAGTTCTTC
CDR3aa: CASRGQGGVYYDEQFF

d_gene: -
v_gene: TRBV18
abundance: -
j_gene: TRBJ2-1
len: 13
CDR3nt: TGTGCCAGCTCGGGACGGGGCCACAATGAGCAGTTCTTC
CDR3aa: CASSGRGHNEQFF

d_gene: -
v_gene: TRBV28
abundance: -
j_gene: TRBJ1-2
len: 15
CDR3nt: TGTGCCAGCAGTTTGCCCGGGGAGGGCCGCTATGACTACACCTTC
CDR3aa: CASSLPGEGRYDYTF

d_gene: TRBD2
v_gene: TRBV3-1
abundance: many
j_gene: TRBJ2-7
len: 16
CDR3nt: TGTGCCAGCAGCCCAATACCAGGGAGGGCGTCCTACGAGCAGTACTTC
CDR3aa: CASSPIPGRASYEQYF

d_gene: -
v_gene: TRBV20-1
abundance: once
j_gene: TRBJ1-1
len: 9
CDR3nt: TGCAGGGGGCGAGGGGAAGCTTTCTTT
CDR3aa: CRGRGEAFF

d_gene: -
v_gene: TRBV20-1
abundance: few
j_gene: TRBJ1-5
len: 14
CDR3nt: TGCAGTGCTAGAGTGGCAGTTAGCAATCAGCCCCAGCATTTT
CDR3aa: CSARVAVSNQPQHF

d_gene: -
v_gene: TRBV29-1
abundance: many
j_gene: TRBJ1-2
len: 19
CDR3nt: TGCAGCGCTGACCTCCTCCCGGGACTTCAACGCGGAGCTAACTATGGCTACACCTTC
CDR3aa: CSADLLPGLQRGANYGYTF

d_gene: TRBD1
v_gene: TRBV3-1
abundance: few
j_gene: TRBJ2-1
len: 13
CDR3nt: TGTGCCAGCAGCCTACAAACAGGGGTGGGGCAGTTCTTC
CDR3aa: CASSLQTGVGQFF

d_gene: -
v_gene: TRBV7-2
abundance: many
j_gene: TRBJ2-7
len: 12
CDR3nt: TGTGCCAGCAGCTTTGGGCAGAACGAGCAGTACTTC
CDR3aa: CASSFGQNEQYF

d_gene: -
v_gene: TRBV27
abundance: -
j_gene: TRBJ1-4
len: 15
CDR3nt: TGTGCCAGCAGAAATTCAGGAGCAACTAATGAAAAACTGTTTTTT
CDR3aa: CASRNSGATNEKLFF

d_gene: -
v_gene: TRBV21-1
abundance: -
j_gene: TRBJ1-6
len: 16
CDR3nt: TGTGCCAGCAGCAAAGCTCGAGGACAGGGGAAATCACCCCTCCACTTT
CDR3aa: CASSKARGQGKSPLHF